The 12 T cell receptor beta chains listed next were all sequenced from one sample in a study of read filtering for tumor transcriptome and immune sequencing. Molecular barcoded adaptors covering alpha/delta and beta/gamma chains were used on approximately 400 ng RNA. Using its own MiXCR run on the reads, TCRdb lists one record per CDR3 protein. The sample lists about 41,000 distinct CDR3 sequences; roughly 13% were seen once. Sequenced sample: a population of CD138-negative cells sorted from bone marrow. The receptors originated from a donor over 35 with multiple myeloma.

This clonotype was picked up many times. This chain links TRBV7-2 with TRBJ2-5; D is undetermined. From germline, CDR1 is SGHTA and CDR2 FQGNSA. This CDR3 comprises 13 residues. Trimming stripped 8 bases from V and 3 bases from J, with 13 bases between. CDR3 nucleotides: TGTGCCAGCGGTAACAACGGCGAAGAGACCCAGTACTTC. As protein: CASGNNGEETQYF.

This clonotype came up many times. The rearrangement links TRBV4-2 to TRBJ2-2, with 8 bases that match TRBD2. The CDR3 is 17 residues long. Germline V CDR1 and CDR2: LGHNA, YNFKEQ. J was trimmed by 6 bases and V by 0 bases; bases with no gene match: 9. CDR3 sequence reads: CASSQDSGLVGAGELFF. The CDR3 DNA reads as TGTGCCAGCAGCCAAGATTCGGGACTAGTAGGAGCCGGGGAGCTGTTTTTT.

Comment on this clonotype: Just one base apart from a much larger clone, this may be a read error. The V call is TRBV20-1, the J call TRBJ2-7, with D perhaps being TRBD1 or TRBD2 (5 bases each). The V end lost 5 bases, the J end lost 0 bases, and 11 bases lay between the germline ends. The CDR3 has 13 amino acids. The germline gives CDR1 DFQATT, CDR2 SNEGSKA (reference sequence). CDR3 sequence (DNA): TGCAGTGCTGGGGACCCCTGCTCCTACGAGCAGTACTTC. Amino acid sequence: CSAGDPCSYEQYF.

Note on this clonotype: Just one base apart from a much larger clone, this may be a read error. The rearrangement joins TRBV11-2 to TRBJ2-3, with 7 bases aligning to TRBD2. With 5 bases clipped from V and 8 bases from J, the junction kept 19 bases outside the gene matches. Germline V gives CDR1 SGHAT, CDR2 FQNNGV. The CDR3 has 17 residues. CDR3 region: CASSTPPGAAGPVTQYF. CDR3 DNA: TGTGCCAGCAGCACCCCCCCCGGGGCAGCGGGGCCAGTTACGCAGTATTTT.

This clonotype was detected ten times or more. The chain combines TRBV9 with TRBJ2-2; 7 bases are shared with TRBD1. CDR1 SGDLS and CDR2 YYNGEE come from the germline V gene. With 3 bases clipped from V and 6 bases from J, the junction kept 8 bases outside the gene matches. CDR3 length: 15 residues. CDR3 sequence: CASSARTGGSGELFF. The DNA for the CDR3 is TGTGCCAGCAGCGCCCGGACAGGCGGGTCCGGGGAGCTGTTTTTT.

This chain uses TRBV5-1 with TRBJ2-7; D gene uncertain. Germline values: CDR1 SGHRS, CDR2 YFSETQ. Trimming left V 4 bases short and J 3 bases short, with 17 bases between. The CDR3 has 15 amino acids. This chain's CDR3 is CASSALRELHYEQYF. The CDR3 nucleotides read TGCGCCAGCAGCGCTCTGAGAGAATTGCACTACGAGCAGTACTTC. The full variable domain, completed using reference TRBV5-1 and TRBJ2-7, is KAGVTQTPRYLIKTRGQQVTLSCSPISGHRSVSWYQQTPGQGLQFLFEYFSETQRNKGNFPGRFSGRQFSNSRSEMNVSTLELGDSALYLCASSALRELHYEQYFGPGTRLTVT.

This clonotype showed up many times. CDR3 nucleotide sequence: TGTGCCAGCAGTGTTGAGGGAGGGTTGGGCACTGAAGCTTTCTTT. The encoded protein is CASSVEGGLGTEAFF. V is TRBV2 and J is TRBJ1-1; unclear D gene. CDR1 is SNHLY and CDR2 is FYNNEI in the germline V gene. The V gene lost 4 bases and the J gene lost 4 bases, with 16 bases spanning the gap. The CDR3 covers 15 residues.

This clonotype has only a few counts. This sequence may be a read error, since a much larger clone differs from it by one base. The CDR3 carries no conserved terminal phenylalanine or tryptophan, so it likely arises from a read error. The rearrangement joins TRBV6-1 to TRBJ2-7; D gene uncertain. Germline V gives CDR1 MNHNS, CDR2 SASEGT. The CDR3 totals 13 residues. Trimming removed 11 bases at V and 2 bases at J, with 16 bases between. CDR3 coding DNA: TGTGCCTCCCTGGCCAGTCACACCTACGAGCAGTACCTC. Translation: CASLASHTYEQYL.

The sample holds many counts of this clonotype. The chain couples TRBV28 to TRBJ1-1; no definite D call. V lost 7 bases to trimming and J lost 5 bases, with 8 bases between them. This CDR3 contains 11 residues. CDR1 is MDHEN, CDR2 SYDVKM, per germline. CDR3 sequence reads: CASNGQTEAFF. CDR3 bases: TGTGCCAGCAACGGGCAGACTGAAGCTTTCTTT.

This clonotype occurred many times. This chain links TRBV20-1 with TRBJ1-1; D is ambiguous. The CDR3 runs 12 residues. The V and J ends lost 4 bases and 1 base respectively, with 7 bases between them. Germline V gene lookup returns CDR1 DFQATT and CDR2 SNEGSKA (reference sequence). The CDR3 bases are TGCAGTGCTAAACAGCCGAACACTGAAGCTTTCTTT. Protein product: CSAKQPNTEAFF.

This clonotype has at least ten counts. The genes are TRBV20-1 and TRBJ1-5; TRBD1 matches 7 bases. The V gene's germline CDR1 is DFQATT and CDR2 SNEGSKA (reference sequence). The length of the CDR3 is 15 residues. With V trimmed by 5 bases and J by 3 bases, 10 bases remained unmatched. The CDR3 spells CSAAPPGQYNQPQHF. CDR3 in DNA: TGCAGTGCTGCACCACCGGGACAGTACAATCAGCCCCAGCATTTT.

This clonotype was recorded many times. This chain links TRBV5-1 with TRBJ2-1; a possible D gene is TRBD2 (6 bases). The length of the CDR3 is 15 residues. The germline V and J ends were trimmed by 7 bases and 6 bases, with 20 bases remaining between them. Germline values: CDR1 SGHRS, CDR2 YFSETQ. CDR3 amino acids: CASGLGGSLGNEQFF. In DNA form, the CDR3 reads TGCGCCAGCGGATTAGGAGGGAGTCTGGGCAATGAGCAGTTCTTC.